The clone carrying this T cell receptor beta chain was counted between two and nine times. Data came from immunoSEQ multiplex PCR; TCRdb stores just in-frame clones and leaves some out. This table holds about 43,000 clones, over 75% found once. The time point was: pretreatment peripheral blood. Each patient presented with locally advanced or metastatic urothelial carcinoma. The entry originates in a study of PD-L1 blockade in urothelial cancer. Study as a whole: Blood samples had a median of approximately 150,000 T cells, tens of thousands of unique TCRs, and clonality around 0.08.

The V and J ends lost 3 bases and 10 bases respectively, with 19 bases between them. CDR1 and CDR2 (germline): ENHRY, SYGVKD. This CDR3 has 16 residues. The origin of this receptor is a man aged 60-69 years with urothelial cancer. The specimen was PBMCs, collected around atezolizumab (anti-PD-L1) treatment. The chain carries TRBV10-3 and TRBJ1-6; perhaps TRBD1 as D (6 bases). The CDR3 DNA is TGTGCCATCAGTGAAGTCAGGGGTTCGACAACGTCACCCCTCCACTTT. Translating gives CAISEVRGSTTSPLHF.